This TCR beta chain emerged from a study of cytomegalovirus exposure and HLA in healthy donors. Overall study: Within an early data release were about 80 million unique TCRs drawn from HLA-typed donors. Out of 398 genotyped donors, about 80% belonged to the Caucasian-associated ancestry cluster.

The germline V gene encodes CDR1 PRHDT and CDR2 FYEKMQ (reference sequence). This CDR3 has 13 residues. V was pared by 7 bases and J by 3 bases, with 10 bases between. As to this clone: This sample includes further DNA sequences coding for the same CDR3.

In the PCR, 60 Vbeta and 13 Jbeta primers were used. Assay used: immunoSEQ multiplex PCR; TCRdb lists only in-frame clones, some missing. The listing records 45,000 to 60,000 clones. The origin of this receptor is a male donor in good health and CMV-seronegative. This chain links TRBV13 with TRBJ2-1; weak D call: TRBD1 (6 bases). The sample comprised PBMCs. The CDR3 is CASKVQGYNEQFF. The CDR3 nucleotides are TGTGCCAGCAAAGTACAGGGCTACAATGAGCAGTTCTTC.